This T cell receptor (beta chain) was captured by sequencing in a study of PD-L1 blockade in urothelial cancer. The J segment lost 0 bases and the V segment lost 3 bases, leaving 5 bases of the junction unmatched. This CDR3 region has 15 residues. Germline V CDR1 and CDR2: SGDLS, YYNGEE. In this sample, this clone turned up a few times. Synthetic templates analogous to TCR were spiked into all PCRs individually. Sequencing used immunoSEQ multiplex PCR; TCRdb keeps in-frame clones, though not all of them. The repertoire holds 90,000 to 120,000 clones, with 70% to 85% as singletons. This material consisted of PBMCs, taken around atezolizumab (anti-PD-L1) treatment. This TCR derives from a man between 50 and 59 years old with urothelial cancer. V usage is TRBV9 and J usage is TRBJ1-1, with 7 positions matching TRBD1. The CDR3 region is CASSEQGQLNTEAFF. The CDR3 DNA reads TGTGCCAGCAGCGAGCAGGGACAGTTGAACACTGAAGCTTTCTTT.